These 6 T cell receptor beta chains share one sample of origin, sequenced in a study of blood T cell repertoires in COVID-19. Using immunoSEQ multiplex PCR, the repertoire was profiled, and TCRdb retains in-frame clones only, with some absent. The data show under 50,000 clones, 87% seen once. The sequenced sample was peripheral blood. These TCRs come from a man aged 55 to 70 with COVID-19, enrolled during active disease.

This clone has only a few counts. The CDR3 region is CASSLDSYTGELFF. DNA of the CDR3: TGTGCCAGCAGCTTAGATAGCTACACCGGGGAGCTGTTTTTT. V gene TRBV11-3 combines with J gene TRBJ2-2; D is unresolved. Germline values: CDR1 SGHNT, CDR2 YENEEA. This CDR3 spans 14 amino acids. Trimming shortened V by 0 bases and J by 3 bases, and 5 bases separated the two germline ends.

This chain uses TRBV12-3 or TRBV12-4 with TRBJ2-3, with D hard to call. V was trimmed by 8 bases and J by 7 bases, leaving 13 bases between them. The CDR3 sequence is 12 residues long. CDR3 sequence: CASQRRDHTQYF. The CDR3 region has the DNA TGTGCCAGCCAAAGGAGAGATCATACGCAGTATTTT.

This sequence joins TRBV19 and TRBJ1-1, with 7 positions matching TRBD1. This CDR3 has 16 residues. Germline CDR1 reads LNHDA; CDR2 reads SQIVND (reference sequence). V trimming: 0 bases; J trimming: 3 bases; junction bases outside the gene matches: 7. The CDR3 loop reads CASSIDPKTGDTEAFF. The CDR3 nucleotides are TGTGCCAGTAGTATAGATCCAAAAACAGGGGACACTGAAGCTTTCTTT.

V gene TRBV7-6 combines with J gene TRBJ2-7, with TRBD1 as a possible D gene (5 bases). Germline assignment: CDR1 SGHVS and CDR2 FNYEAQ. Deletions cut 2 bases from V and 3 bases from J, with 8 bases between. The CDR3 is 13 amino acids. CDR3 region: CASSLLDSYEQYF. In nucleotides, the CDR3 is TGTGCCAGCAGCTTACTCGACAGCTACGAGCAGTACTTC.

The genes are TRBV2 and TRBJ1-2; 7 positions agree with TRBD1. This CDR3 has 14 residues. The V gene's germline CDR1 is SNHLY and CDR2 FYNNEI. Germline trimming cut 11 bases from V and 8 bases from J; bases unmatched to any gene: 17. CDR3: CAGSSGTVFNGYTF. CDR3 DNA: TGTGCCGGATCTTCCGGGACAGTGTTTAACGGCTACACCTTC.

The chain uses TRBV7-8 and TRBJ1-1; the match to TRBD1 covers 7 bases. Germline-derived CDR1 and CDR2 are SGHVS and FQNEAQ. V was clipped by 3 bases and J by 0 bases; unmatched bases: 4. CDR3 size: 15 residues. CDR3 residues: CASSLDRLMNTEAFF. The CDR3 DNA sequence: TGTGCCAGCAGCTTGGACAGGCTGATGAACACTGAAGCTTTCTTT.